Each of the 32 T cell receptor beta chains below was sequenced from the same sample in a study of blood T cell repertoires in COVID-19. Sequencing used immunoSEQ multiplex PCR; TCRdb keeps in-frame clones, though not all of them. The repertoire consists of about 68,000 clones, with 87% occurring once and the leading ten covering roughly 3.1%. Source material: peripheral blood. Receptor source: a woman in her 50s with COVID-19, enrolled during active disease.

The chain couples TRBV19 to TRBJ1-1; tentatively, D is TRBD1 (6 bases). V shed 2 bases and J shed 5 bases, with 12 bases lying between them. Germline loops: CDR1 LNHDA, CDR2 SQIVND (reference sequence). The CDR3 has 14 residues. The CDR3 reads CASSIRGADTEAFF. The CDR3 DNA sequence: TGTGCCAGTAGTATACGGGGGGCCGATACTGAAGCTTTCTTT.

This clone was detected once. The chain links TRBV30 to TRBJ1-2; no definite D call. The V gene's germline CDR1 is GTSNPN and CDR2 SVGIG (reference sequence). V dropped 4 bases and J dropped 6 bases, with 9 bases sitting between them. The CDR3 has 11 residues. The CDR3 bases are TGTGCCTGGATTAACTTCGATGGCTACACCTTC. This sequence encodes CAWINFDGYTF.

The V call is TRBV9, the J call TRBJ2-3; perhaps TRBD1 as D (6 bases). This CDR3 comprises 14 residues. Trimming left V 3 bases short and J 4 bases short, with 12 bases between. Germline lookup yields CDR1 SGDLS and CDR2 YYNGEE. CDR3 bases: TGTGCCAGCAGCGGGGGGCTAGTCCCAGATACGCAGTATTTT. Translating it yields CASSGGLVPDTQYF.

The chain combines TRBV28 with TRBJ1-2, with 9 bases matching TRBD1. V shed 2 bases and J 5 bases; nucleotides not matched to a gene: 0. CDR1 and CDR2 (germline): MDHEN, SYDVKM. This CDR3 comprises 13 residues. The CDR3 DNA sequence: TGTGCCAGCAGTTTAGGGACAGGGTATGGCTACACCTTC. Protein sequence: CASSLGTGYGYTF.

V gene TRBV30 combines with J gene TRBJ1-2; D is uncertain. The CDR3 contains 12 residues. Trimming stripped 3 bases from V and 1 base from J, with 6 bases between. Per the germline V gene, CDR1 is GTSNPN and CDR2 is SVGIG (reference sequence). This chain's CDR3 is CAWRGVNYGYTF. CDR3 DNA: TGTGCCTGGAGGGGAGTTAACTATGGCTACACCTTC.

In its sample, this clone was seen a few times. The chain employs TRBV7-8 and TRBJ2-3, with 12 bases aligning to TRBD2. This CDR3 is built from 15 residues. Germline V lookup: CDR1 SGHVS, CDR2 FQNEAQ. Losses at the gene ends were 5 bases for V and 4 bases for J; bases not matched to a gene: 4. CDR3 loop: CASSRGLAGSDTQYF. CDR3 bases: TGTGCCAGCAGCCGAGGACTAGCGGGATCAGATACGCAGTATTTT.

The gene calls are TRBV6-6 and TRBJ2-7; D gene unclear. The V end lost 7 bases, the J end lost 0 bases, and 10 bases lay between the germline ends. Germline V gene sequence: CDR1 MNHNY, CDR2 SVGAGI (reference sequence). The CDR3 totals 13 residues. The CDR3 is CASTYHDSYEQYF. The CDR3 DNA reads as TGTGCCAGCACCTACCATGACTCCTACGAGCAGTACTTC.

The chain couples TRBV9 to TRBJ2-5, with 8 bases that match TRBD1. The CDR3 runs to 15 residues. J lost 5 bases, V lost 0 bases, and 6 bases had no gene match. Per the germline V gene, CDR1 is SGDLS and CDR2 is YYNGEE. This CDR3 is CASSVETGVAETQYF. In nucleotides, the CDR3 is TGTGCCAGCAGCGTAGAGACAGGGGTCGCGGAGACCCAGTACTTC.

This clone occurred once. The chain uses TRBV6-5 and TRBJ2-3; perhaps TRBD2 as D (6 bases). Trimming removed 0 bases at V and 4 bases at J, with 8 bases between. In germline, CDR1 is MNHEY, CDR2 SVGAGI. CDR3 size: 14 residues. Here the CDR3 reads CASSYSGLADTQYF. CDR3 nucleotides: TGTGCCAGCAGTTACTCGGGACTCGCAGATACGCAGTATTTT.

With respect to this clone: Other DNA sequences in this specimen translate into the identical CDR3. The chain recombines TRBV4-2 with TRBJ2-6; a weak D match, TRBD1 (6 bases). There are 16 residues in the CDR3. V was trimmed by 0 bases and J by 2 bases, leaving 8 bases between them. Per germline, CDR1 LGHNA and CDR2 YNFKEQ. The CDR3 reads CASSQDGGAGANVLTF. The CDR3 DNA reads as TGTGCCAGCAGCCAAGATGGGGGCGCTGGGGCCAACGTCCTGACTTTC.

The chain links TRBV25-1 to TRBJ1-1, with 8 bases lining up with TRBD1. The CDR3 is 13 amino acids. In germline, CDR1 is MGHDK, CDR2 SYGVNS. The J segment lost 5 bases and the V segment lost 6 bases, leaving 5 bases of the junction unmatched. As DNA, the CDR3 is TGTGCCAGCAGATCAGGGGGCATGACTGAAGCTTTCTTT. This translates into CASRSGGMTEAFF.

CDR3 nucleotides: TGTGCCAGCAGAGTGTCGGCGGGGTACACAGATACGCAGTATTTT. This encodes CASRVSAGYTDTQYF. The rearrangement uses TRBV2 and TRBJ2-3, with a possible D match to TRBD2 (6 bases). With 6 bases removed from V and 2 bases from J, the gap between germline ends came to 15 bases. There are 15 residues in the CDR3. Germline loops: CDR1 SNHLY, CDR2 FYNNEI.

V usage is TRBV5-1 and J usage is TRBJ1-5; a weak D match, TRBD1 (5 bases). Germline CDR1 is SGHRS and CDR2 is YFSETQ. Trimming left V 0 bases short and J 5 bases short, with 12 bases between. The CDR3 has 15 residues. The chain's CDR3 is CASSLGLQDHQPQHF. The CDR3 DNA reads TGCGCCAGCAGCTTGGGGTTACAGGACCATCAGCCCCAGCATTTT.

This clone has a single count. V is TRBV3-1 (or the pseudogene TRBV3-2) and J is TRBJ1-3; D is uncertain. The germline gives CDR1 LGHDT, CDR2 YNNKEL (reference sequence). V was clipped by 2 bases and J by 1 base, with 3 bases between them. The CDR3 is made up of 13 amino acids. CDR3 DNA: TGTGCCAGCAGCCAACAGTCTGGAAACACCATATATTTT. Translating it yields CASSQQSGNTIYF.

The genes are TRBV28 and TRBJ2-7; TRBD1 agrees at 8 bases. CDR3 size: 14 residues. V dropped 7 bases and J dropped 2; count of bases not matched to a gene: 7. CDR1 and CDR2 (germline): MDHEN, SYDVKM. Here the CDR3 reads CASTDRGPPYEQYF. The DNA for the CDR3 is TGTGCCAGCACCGACAGGGGTCCCCCCTACGAGCAGTACTTC.

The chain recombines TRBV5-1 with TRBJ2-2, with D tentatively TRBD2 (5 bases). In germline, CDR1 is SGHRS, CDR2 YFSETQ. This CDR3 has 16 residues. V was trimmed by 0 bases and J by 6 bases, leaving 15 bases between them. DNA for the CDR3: TGCGCCAGCAGCTTGGCGTGGGTGAGGGCCCCCGGGGAGCTGTTTTTT. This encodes CASSLAWVRAPGELFF.

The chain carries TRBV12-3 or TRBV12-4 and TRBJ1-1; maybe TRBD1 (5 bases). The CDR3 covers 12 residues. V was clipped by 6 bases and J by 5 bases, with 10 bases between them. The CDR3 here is CASSLGPTEAFF. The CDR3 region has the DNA TGTGCCAGCAGCCTGGGGCCGACTGAAGCTTTCTTT.

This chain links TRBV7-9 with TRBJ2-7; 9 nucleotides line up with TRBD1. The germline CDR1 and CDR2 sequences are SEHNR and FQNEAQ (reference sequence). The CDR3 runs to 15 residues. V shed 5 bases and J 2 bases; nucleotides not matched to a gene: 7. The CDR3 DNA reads TGTGCCAGCAGCGCCGACAGGGGGGTTACCTACGAGCAGTACTTC. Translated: CASSADRGVTYEQYF.

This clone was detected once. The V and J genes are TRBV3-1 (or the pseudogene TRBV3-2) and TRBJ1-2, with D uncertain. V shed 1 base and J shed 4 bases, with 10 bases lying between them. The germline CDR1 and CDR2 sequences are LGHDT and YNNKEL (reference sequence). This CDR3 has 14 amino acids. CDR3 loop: CASSQAEGSYGYTF. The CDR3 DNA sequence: TGTGCCAGCAGCCAAGCTGAGGGAAGCTATGGCTACACCTTC.

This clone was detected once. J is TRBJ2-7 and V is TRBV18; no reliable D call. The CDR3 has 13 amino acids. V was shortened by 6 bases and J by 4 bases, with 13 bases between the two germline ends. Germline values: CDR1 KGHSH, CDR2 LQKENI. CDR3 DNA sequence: TGTGCCAGCTCTCAACGAGTGACTTACGAGCAGTACTTC. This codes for CASSQRVTYEQYF.

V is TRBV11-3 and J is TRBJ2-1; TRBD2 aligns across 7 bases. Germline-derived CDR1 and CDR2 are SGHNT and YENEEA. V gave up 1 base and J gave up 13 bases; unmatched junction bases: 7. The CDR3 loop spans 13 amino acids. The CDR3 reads CASSLVMGGSQFF. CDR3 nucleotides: TGTGCCAGCAGCTTAGTTATGGGAGGGTCCCAGTTCTTC. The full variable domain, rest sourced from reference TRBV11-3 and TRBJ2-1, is EAGVVQSPRYKIIEKKQPVAFWCNPISGHNTLYWYLQNLGQGPELLIRYENEEAVDDSQLPKDRFSAERLKGVDSTLKIQPAELGDSAVYLCASSLVMGGSQFFGPGTRLTVL.

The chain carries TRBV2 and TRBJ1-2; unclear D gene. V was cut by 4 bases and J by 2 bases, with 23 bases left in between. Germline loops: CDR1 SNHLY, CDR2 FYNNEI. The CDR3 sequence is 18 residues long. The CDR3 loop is CASSVTALGTAENYGYTF. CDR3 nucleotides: TGTGCCAGCAGTGTCACGGCGCTTGGCACAGCGGAAAACTATGGCTACACCTTC.

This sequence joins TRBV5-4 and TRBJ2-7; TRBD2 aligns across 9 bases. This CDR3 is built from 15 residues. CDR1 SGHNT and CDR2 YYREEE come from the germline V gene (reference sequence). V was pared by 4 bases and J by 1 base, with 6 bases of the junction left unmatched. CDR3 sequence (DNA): TGTGCCAGCAGCCCGACTAGCGGACAGTCCTACGAGCAGTACTTC. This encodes CASSPTSGQSYEQYF.

The CDR3 loop is CASSRDRVYQPQHF. DNA for the CDR3: TGTGCCAGTAGTAGGGACAGGGTGTATCAGCCCCAGCATTTT. The rearrangement joins TRBV19 to TRBJ1-5, with TRBD1 identical over 9 bases. After removal of 4 bases from V and 5 bases from J, the junction contained 3 bases not matched to a gene. Germline V gene sequence: CDR1 LNHDA, CDR2 SQIVND (reference sequence). CDR3 length equals 14 residues.

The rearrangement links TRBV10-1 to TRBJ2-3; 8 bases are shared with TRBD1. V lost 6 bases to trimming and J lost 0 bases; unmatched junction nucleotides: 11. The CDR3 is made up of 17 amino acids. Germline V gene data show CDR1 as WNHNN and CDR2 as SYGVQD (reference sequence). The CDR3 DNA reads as TGCGCCAGCAGCTTTGAAGGACAGGGAAGGAGCACAGATACGCAGTATTTT. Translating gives CASSFEGQGRSTDTQYF.

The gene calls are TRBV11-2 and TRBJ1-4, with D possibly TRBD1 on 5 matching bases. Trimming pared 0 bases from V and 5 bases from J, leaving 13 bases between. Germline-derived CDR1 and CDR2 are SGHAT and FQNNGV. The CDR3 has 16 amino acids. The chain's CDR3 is CASSLDSGAGNEKLFF. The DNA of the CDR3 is TGTGCCAGCAGCTTAGATTCTGGGGCGGGAAATGAAAAACTGTTTTTT.

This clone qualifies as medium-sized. The CDR3 loop is CSVQSQGVGEQYF. The DNA of the CDR3 is TGCAGCGTTCAATCACAGGGCGTAGGGGAGCAGTACTTC. This chain uses TRBV29-1 with TRBJ2-7, with D perhaps matching TRBD1 (6 bases). Trimming removed 5 bases at V and 7 bases at J, with 18 bases between. There are 13 residues in the CDR3. CDR1 and CDR2 (germline): SQVTM, ANQGSEA.

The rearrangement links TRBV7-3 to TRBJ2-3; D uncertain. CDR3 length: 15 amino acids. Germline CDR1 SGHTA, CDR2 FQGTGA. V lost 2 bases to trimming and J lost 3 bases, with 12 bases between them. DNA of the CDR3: TGTGCCAGCAGCTTAGGGCGTCTCAGAACAGATACGCAGTATTTT. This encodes CASSLGRLRTDTQYF. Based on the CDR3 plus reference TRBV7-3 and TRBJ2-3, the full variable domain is GAGVSQTPSNKVTEKGKYVELRCDPISGHTALYWYRQSLGQGPEFLIYFQGTGAADDSGLPNDRFFAVRPEGSVSTLKIQRTERGDSAVYLCASSLGRLRTDTQYFGPGTRLTVL.

The CDR3 loop is CASTPGLPSYEQYF. The CDR3 DNA sequence: TGTGCCAGCACCCCCGGACTCCCTAGCTACGAGCAGTACTTC. The J gene is TRBJ2-7, the V gene TRBV25-1, with D tentatively TRBD2 (5 bases). Per germline, CDR1 MGHDK and CDR2 SYGVNS. V dropped 7 bases and J dropped 3 bases, with 16 bases sitting between them. This CDR3 comprises 14 residues.

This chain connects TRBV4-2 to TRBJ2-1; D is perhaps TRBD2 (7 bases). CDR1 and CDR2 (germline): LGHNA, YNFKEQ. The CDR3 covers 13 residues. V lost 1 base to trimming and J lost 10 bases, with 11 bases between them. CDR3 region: CASSQGKGGEQFF. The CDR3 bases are TGTGCCAGCAGCCAAGGAAAGGGGGGGGAGCAGTTCTTC.

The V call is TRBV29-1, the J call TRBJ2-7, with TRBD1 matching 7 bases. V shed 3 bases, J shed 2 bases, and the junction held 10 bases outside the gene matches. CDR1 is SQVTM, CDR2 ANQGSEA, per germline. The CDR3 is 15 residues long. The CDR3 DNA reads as TGCAGCGTTGAGTTCGCCGGGACAGAAGCCTACGAGCAGTACTTC. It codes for CSVEFAGTEAYEQYF.

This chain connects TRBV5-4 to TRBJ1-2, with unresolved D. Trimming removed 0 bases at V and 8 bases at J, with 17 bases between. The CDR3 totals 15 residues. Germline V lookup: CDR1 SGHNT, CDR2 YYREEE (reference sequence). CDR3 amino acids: CASSLEVAGYGGYTF. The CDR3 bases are TGTGCCAGCAGCTTGGAAGTAGCGGGCTACGGGGGCTACACCTTC.